Given below is one TCR beta chain in context. Antigen: not known. Assay used: immunoSEQ multiplex PCR; TCRdb lists only in-frame clones, some missing. This sample has more than 9,500 clones, with 89% found just once. The V and J ends lost 0 bases and 3 bases respectively, with 14 bases between them. Germline CDR1 is LGHNA and CDR2 is YSLEER. The CDR3 spans 16 residues. Sorted T cells were CFSE-labeled and cultured 5 days with allogeneic regulatory or mature dendritic cells at 1:10. CD4+ or CD8+ T cells were sorted as naive CD45RA+ or memory CD45RO+. The data belong to a study of regulatory dendritic cells for organ transplantation. At the level of the study: Monocytes received vitamin D3 on days 0 and 4, IL-10 on day 4. Notes on the study in general: Memory CD8+ clonal expansion seemed more limited with regulatory than mature dendritic cells. Alloreactive memory CD8+ T cell pools varied considerably between individuals.

The V call is TRBV4-3, the J call TRBJ1-2; D is possibly TRBD1 (5 bases). The specimen was naive CD8+ T cells from blood cultured with regulatory dendritic cells. The subset here: CD45RA+ naive T cells. This sequence originates from a human donor in good health. The CDR3 loop reads CASSQDLFSGDYGYTF. The CDR3 bases are TGCGCCAGCAGCCAAGATCTATTCTCGGGGGACTATGGCTACACCTTC.